Reported below is one T cell receptor (beta chain). Its antigen is as yet unknown. The data belong to a study of cytomegalovirus exposure and HLA in healthy donors. Whole-study results and caveats: Associated with cytomegalovirus, according to the listing, were some 180 TCR beta chains.

The PCR had 60 Vbeta and 13 Jbeta primers. Sequenced by immunoSEQ multiplex PCR; TCRdb stores in-frame clones only, minus some. The data hold some 96,000 clones, with approximately 78% observed a single time. The V end was cut by 0 bases, the J end by 2 bases, with 5 bases between. The length of the CDR3 is 13 residues. Germline CDR1 is SGDLS and CDR2 is YYNGEE. Sequenced: PBMCs. The V and J genes are TRBV9 and TRBJ1-1; D is uncertain. The source is a woman aged 55-70 years in good health and CMV-seronegative. CDR3 region: CASSVGANTEAFF. DNA of the CDR3: TGTGCCAGCAGCGTAGGAGCCAACACTGAAGCTTTCTTT.